What follows are 3 T cell receptor beta chains derived from one specimen sequenced in a study of post-analysis software for immune sequencing data. Unique molecular identifiers had been added to the TCR beta cDNA libraries. One entry per CDR3 protein results from TCRdb running MiXCR on the PCR reads. This table holds about 460,000 distinct CDR3 sequences, approximately 46% found once. Study-level points and caveats: Controls showed lower frequencies than patients for four to six TRBV segments, and TRBV5-6, TRBV5-1 and TRBV20-1 were among these.

What these receptors recognize is not known. Sequencing was carried out using blood. Receptor source: a girl aged 5 to 17 with multiple sclerosis.

The chain links TRBV25-1 to TRBJ2-7; perhaps TRBD2 as D (5 bases). This CDR3 spans 12 amino acids. Per the germline V gene, CDR1 is MGHDK and CDR2 is SYGVNS. Trimming left V 6 bases short and J 3 bases short, with 9 bases between. The CDR3 region has the DNA TGTGCCAGCAGGGGAGAAAGCTACGAGCAGTACTTC. As protein: CASRGESYEQYF.

To note about this clonotype: The germline gene is not matched at one end of the junction; a read error may be the cause. This chain joins TRBV11-3 and TRBJ2-1; TRBD2 matches 7 bases. This CDR3 comprises 15 residues. CDR1 is SGHNT, CDR2 YENEEA, per germline. In DNA, the CDR3 is TGTGCCAGCAGTTTAGAAGGCGAGCGGGGCAATGAGCAGTTCTTC. Protein sequence: CASSLEGERGNEQFF.

The table lists this clonotype with a few counts. The chain joins TRBV20-1 to TRBJ1-2; D gene ambiguous. The CDR3 has 11 residues. V shed 6 bases and J shed 5 bases, with 10 bases lying between them. Germline CDR1 and CDR2: DFQATT and SNEGSKA (reference sequence). The CDR3 loop is CSARWGYGYTF. DNA for the CDR3: TGCAGTGCAAGATGGGGATATGGCTACACCTTC.